This TCR beta chain came from a study of blood T cell repertoires in COVID-19 (dated by TCRdb to 2018 to 2021). Regarding the research as a whole: Samples covering the acute and convalescent phases of COVID-19 were provided by collaborators in the United States, Italy and Spain. Where available, HLA class I and class II types were obtained from metadata supplied by the sample provider rather than from assay-based typing. Deeply sampled blood TCRbeta repertoires from subjects exposed to, actively infected with, or recovered from COVID-19 were included in the dataset. The material from the prospective study consisted of cDNA or gDNA derived from T cells, B-cell-depleted T cells, or PBMCs. The sample metadata nearly always contained a de-identified subject ID, COVID-19 status, age in years and sex. Samples came from the ongoing ImmuneRACE study (first 160 participants) plus 1,254 subjects from 6 global collaborators. The repertoires were released in a freely available public database intended as a resource for research on the immune response to SARS-CoV-2. The study at large found these results: The quantity of clinical and demographic metadata differed by source and by participant and was supplied without curation.

The immunoSEQ Assay, a bias-controlled multiplex PCR, was used to amplify TCRbeta CDR3 regions from genomic DNA. For the original study's pipeline: Within the assay, amplification of reference gene primers was used to estimate how many nucleated cells each sample contained. To quantify the absolute abundance of each unique TCRbeta CDR3 rearrangement, sequence reads were collapsed and filtered. Productive Simpson clonality was computed per sample as the square root of Simpson's diversity index over productive rearrangements. TCRdb limited this immuneACCESS table to in-frame rearrangements with V and J called. A share of clones is missing; checked studies link under half to unresolved V genes, and the rest is unexplained. V, J and clone size were drawn from that table, and D and trimming were deduced from the DNA. The sample yields approximately 210,000 clones; 80% were counted once. The ten largest clones add up to 4.3% of the sample.

Spanning cysteine to phenylalanine, the CDR3 consists of 17 amino acids. Just the 51-base CDR3 DNA is kept, in frame starting at base 1. The germline V gene encodes CDR1 LNHDA and CDR2 SQIVND (reference sequence). At the junction V is shortened by 4 bases and J by 2 bases; bases outside the gene matches: 8. About this clone itself: The antigen this receptor binds is unknown. One base away there is no much larger clone; base qualities are not given.

Participants in the prospective study were aged roughly 18 to 100 years, lived in 20 to 30 United States geographic areas, and enrolled through a virtual design. In the prospective study, cohorts were assigned on the basis of participant-reported clinical history obtained from a screening survey and a study questionnaire. In the prospective study, whole blood, serum and a nasopharyngeal or oropharyngeal swab were collected from each participant by mobile phlebotomists. Prospective study participants could optionally give additional blood draws and questionnaires over an approximately 2-month period. Before DNA extraction, prospective study blood samples were shipped either frozen or at room temperature.

The chain was built from TRBV19 and TRBJ2-6; 7 bases in the middle match TRBD1. Sample: PBMCs or T cells enriched from blood (not recorded which). This clonotype was obtained from a man between 25 and 39 years old with acute COVID-19. At the DNA level, the sequence is TGTGCCAGTAGTAGTCTCGGGCAGGGGGCTGGGGCCAACGTCCTGACTTTC. Translation gives CASSSLGQGAGANVLTF.